The rows below give T cell receptor beta chains drawn from one sample of a study of shared clonotypes between healthy human individuals. TCRdb keeps only in-frame clones here, not all; method: immunoSEQ multiplex PCR. The data show about 1 million clones, about 70% seen once. The sequencing sample was made of memory CD4+ T cells sorted from blood. These TCRs come from a young man in good health. Each CDR3 is given with its conserved first and last residue. D genes are given only for firm matches. Clone sizes are given selectively: once, few, many, or a class where the clone is expanded.

D: TRBD1
size: NA
V: TRBV6-1
J: TRBJ1-1
DNA: TGTGCCAGCAAGGGACAGTCACACACTGAAGCTTTCTTT
CDR3: CASKGQSHTEAFF

D: NA
size: NA
V: TRBV10-3
J: TRBJ2-7
DNA: TGTGCCATCAGTCCGAGACTTCCTAGCTACGAGCAGTACTTC
CDR3: CAISPRLPSYEQYF

D: TRBD2
size: NA
V: TRBV5-4
J: TRBJ2-3
DNA: TGTGCCAGCAGCCGGGAGGTAGGAGCGGCCTCTAGCACAGATACGCAGTATTTT
CDR3: CASSREVGAASSTDTQYF

D: TRBD1
size: few
V: TRBV2
J: TRBJ1-5
DNA: TGTGCCAGCAGTGGGCAGGGGGCGTATCAGCCCCAGCATTTT
CDR3: CASSGQGAYQPQHF

D: NA
size: NA
V: TRBV9
J: TRBJ2-4
DNA: TGTGCCAGCAGCGTAGGGGCAGGGGCGGAGGCCAAAAACATTCAGTACTTC
CDR3: CASSVGAGAEAKNIQYF

D: TRBD1
size: few
V: TRBV10-3
J: TRBJ2-7
DNA: TGTGCCATCAGGCCGGGACAGCAGACCTACGAGCAGTACTTC
CDR3: CAIRPGQQTYEQYF

D: NA
size: NA
V: TRBV19
J: TRBJ2-3
DNA: TGTGCCAGTAGTATAGACAGTTCTAGCACAGATACGCAGTATTTT
CDR3: CASSIDSSSTDTQYF

D: TRBD2
size: NA
V: TRBV5-1
J: TRBJ2-3
DNA: TGCGCCAGCAGCTTGTCTAGCGGGGGCACAGATACGCAGTATTTT
CDR3: CASSLSSGGTDTQYF

D: TRBD1
size: few
V: TRBV6-6
J: TRBJ1-5
DNA: TGTGCCAGCCGAGGACAGGGCAATCAGCCCCAGCATTTT
CDR3: CASRGQGNQPQHF

D: NA
size: few
V: TRBV28
J: TRBJ1-2
DNA: TGTGCCAGCAGTCTAGGTCAGAATTATGGCTACACCTTC
CDR3: CASSLGQNYGYTF

D: NA
size: NA
V: TRBV6-1
J: TRBJ1-6
DNA: TGTGCCAGCATTGATGGAAATTCACCCCTCCACTTT
CDR3: CASIDGNSPLHF

D: TRBD1
size: NA
V: TRBV25-1
J: TRBJ2-1
DNA: TGTGCCAGCAGTGAATATTGGATGGACAGGGGTGAGCAGTTCTTC
CDR3: CASSEYWMDRGEQFF

D: NA
size: NA
V: TRBV25-1
J: TRBJ2-5
DNA: TGTGGGTCTGAGGGTATATCGGGGACCCAGTACTTC
CDR3: CGSEGISGTQYF

D: NA
size: NA
V: TRBV10-3
J: TRBJ2-6
DNA: TGTGCCATCAGCGACAGCTCTGGGGCCAACGTCCTGACTTTC
CDR3: CAISDSSGANVLTF

D: NA
size: few
V: TRBV6-1
J: TRBJ2-7
DNA: TGTGCCAGCAGTGAATCTTTGGTAGTGTCGGGCGAGCAGTACTTC
CDR3: CASSESLVVSGEQYF

D: NA
size: NA
V: TRBV6-5
J: TRBJ2-5
DNA: TGTGCCACGAGGTTACTGGCCCTCCTGGAGACCCAGTACTTC
CDR3: CATRLLALLETQYF

D: NA
size: once
V: TRBV28
J: TRBJ1-5
DNA: TGTGCCAGCAGTTTACTTCGGGGTACCAATCAGCCCCAGCATTTT
CDR3: CASSLLRGTNQPQHF

D: NA
size: NA
V: TRBV7-2
J: TRBJ2-1
DNA: TGTGCCAGCAGCTTAGCATGGGGCTCCTACAATGAGCAGTTCTTC
CDR3: CASSLAWGSYNEQFF

D: NA
size: NA
V: TRBV28
J: TRBJ1-3
DNA: TGTGCCAGCAGTTTAACCCCCGGGGCCAACTCTGGAAACACCATATATTTT
CDR3: CASSLTPGANSGNTIYF

D: NA
size: NA
V: TRBV5-1
J: TRBJ1-3
DNA: TGCGCCAGCAGCTTGGCGGGGGCTGGAAACACCATATATTTT
CDR3: CASSLAGAGNTIYF

D: TRBD1
size: few
V: TRBV2
J: TRBJ1-2
DNA: TGTGCCAGCACTAACAGGGGGCTCGTCTATGGCTACACCTTC
CDR3: CASTNRGLVYGYTF

D: NA
size: NA
V: TRBV4-1
J: TRBJ2-7
DNA: TGCGCCAGCAGCCAAGATAGGACTTTTAGGTACGAGCAGTACTTC
CDR3: CASSQDRTFRYEQYF

D: NA
size: once
V: TRBV5-6
J: TRBJ1-2
DNA: TGTGCCAGCAGCCCCCTCCTGCGGAGGGCGGGCTACACCTTC
CDR3: CASSPLLRRAGYTF

D: TRBD2
size: NA
V: TRBV5-1
J: TRBJ2-5
DNA: TGCGCCAGCAGCTTGACTAGCGGGGCCCGGGGGGAGACCCAGTACTTC
CDR3: CASSLTSGARGETQYF

D: NA
size: NA
V: TRBV28
J: TRBJ2-7
DNA: TGTGCCACCCGACAGGCCACCTACGAGCAGTACTTC
CDR3: CATRQATYEQYF

D: NA
size: NA
V: TRBV9
J: TRBJ1-5
DNA: TGTGCCAGCAGCGTAGACGCCGGGTGGGGTTCCAATCAGCCCCAGCATTTT
CDR3: CASSVDAGWGSNQPQHF

D: TRBD1
size: NA
V: TRBV27
J: TRBJ2-7
DNA: TGTGCCAGCAGTCTCTGGGACAGGGCCTACGAGCAGTACTTC
CDR3: CASSLWDRAYEQYF

D: TRBD2
size: NA
V: TRBV6-6
J: TRBJ2-3
DNA: TGTGCCAGCAGTAGGGGCGCGGGAGGGGAGACAGATACGCAGTATTTT
CDR3: CASSRGAGGETDTQYF

D: NA
size: few
V: TRBV15
J: TRBJ1-2
DNA: TGTGCCACCAGCAGTATGCGCTATGGCTACACCTTC
CDR3: CATSSMRYGYTF

D: NA
size: NA
V: TRBV19
J: TRBJ1-4
DNA: TGTGCCAGTAGAAGAGGGGAAGCGGCTAATGAAAAACTGTTTTTT
CDR3: CASRRGEAANEKLFF

D: TRBD2
size: NA
V: TRBV5-1
J: TRBJ2-4
DNA: TGCGCCAGCAGTAATGAAGGACTAGCGGGGAACTCAAACATTCAGTACTTC
CDR3: CASSNEGLAGNSNIQYF

D: TRBD1
size: NA
V: TRBV10-2
J: TRBJ1-1
DNA: TGCGCCAGCCAACAGGGGGCTAACACTGAAGCTTTCTTT
CDR3: CASQQGANTEAFF

D: NA
size: NA
V: TRBV5-1
J: TRBJ2-6
DNA: TGCGCCAGCAGCGGGGTCCGCTCTGGGGCCAACGTCCTGACTTTC
CDR3: CASSGVRSGANVLTF

D: TRBD1
size: few
V: TRBV28
J: TRBJ2-2
DNA: TGTGCCAGCAGGATTCTGGACAGGGGATTCACCGGGGAGCTGTTTTTT
CDR3: CASRILDRGFTGELFF

D: TRBD2
size: NA
V: TRBV7-2
J: TRBJ2-7
DNA: TGTGCCAGCAGCTTAGCTAGCGGGAGGGGCGACGAGCAGTACTTC
CDR3: CASSLASGRGDEQYF

D: NA
size: NA
V: TRBV10-3
J: TRBJ2-3
DNA: TGTGCCATCAGTGACACAAGCACAGATACGCAGTATTTT
CDR3: CAISDTSTDTQYF

D: NA
size: NA
V: TRBV7-2
J: TRBJ2-7
DNA: TGTGCCAGCAGCTTAGATGCTTTTTACGAGCAGTACTTC
CDR3: CASSLDAFYEQYF

D: NA
size: NA
V: TRBV7-2
J: TRBJ2-3
DNA: TGTGCCAGCAGCTTAGTAGGAAGCGGGAGCACAGATACGCAGTATTTT
CDR3: CASSLVGSGSTDTQYF

D: TRBD2
size: few
V: TRBV10-2
J: TRBJ2-1
DNA: TGCGCCAGCAGTGACGAAGCGGGAGGGCCTGGCGATGAGCAGTTCTTC
CDR3: CASSDEAGGPGDEQFF

D: NA
size: NA
V: TRBV30
J: TRBJ1-4
DNA: TGTGCCTGGAGTGTGACGGGAGCTAATGAAAAACTGTTTTTT
CDR3: CAWSVTGANEKLFF

D: TRBD2
size: NA
V: TRBV5-1
J: TRBJ2-7
DNA: TGTGCCAGCAGCATCCGGACTAGCGGGAGTGGCGAGCAGTACTTC
CDR3: CASSIRTSGSGEQYF

D: TRBD2
size: NA
V: TRBV9
J: TRBJ2-1
DNA: TGTGCCAGCAGCGTAGCTACACAGGGACCTAGCGGGGGTTCCTACAATGAGCAGTTCTTC
CDR3: CASSVATQGPSGGSYNEQFF

D: NA
size: NA
V: TRBV27
J: TRBJ1-1
DNA: TGTGCCAGCAGGACCACCCGCGGGGGTATGAACACTGAAGCTTTCTTT
CDR3: CASRTTRGGMNTEAFF

D: NA
size: NA
V: TRBV30
J: TRBJ2-3
DNA: TGTGCCTGGAAAAAGGGGCCTAGCACAGATACGCAGTATTTT
CDR3: CAWKKGPSTDTQYF

D: NA
size: NA
V: TRBV6-1
J: TRBJ2-7
DNA: TGTGCCAGCAGTGAATTGGCGGGACAGAGCCTTTACGAGCAGTACTTC
CDR3: CASSELAGQSLYEQYF

D: NA
size: NA
V: TRBV2
J: TRBJ1-1
DNA: TGTGCCAGCAGGGTCAGGGTTAGAGCTTTCTTT
CDR3: CASRVRVRAFF

D: TRBD1
size: NA
V: TRBV5-1
J: TRBJ1-1
DNA: TGCGCCAGCAGCTTGGTCCAGGGGGCTCACACTGAAGCTTTCTTT
CDR3: CASSLVQGAHTEAFF

D: TRBD1
size: NA
V: TRBV5-1
J: TRBJ2-1
DNA: TGCGCCAGCTCGGGACAGGCGAGCTCCTACAATGAGCAGTTCTTC
CDR3: CASSGQASSYNEQFF

D: TRBD2
size: NA
V: TRBV29-1
J: TRBJ2-3
DNA: TGCAGCGTTCCGGGACTAGCGGGGGGGCGAGATACGCAGTATTTT
CDR3: CSVPGLAGGRDTQYF

D: NA
size: NA
V: TRBV29-1
J: TRBJ2-5
DNA: TGCAGCGTTGAAAGAGATTCCCGGGGGACCCAGTACTTC
CDR3: CSVERDSRGTQYF

D: NA
size: NA
V: TRBV27
J: TRBJ2-7
DNA: TGTGCCAGCAGACAACAGGGCTTTGACTACGAGCAGTACTTC
CDR3: CASRQQGFDYEQYF

D: NA
size: NA
V: TRBV19
J: TRBJ1-1
DNA: TGTGCCAGTAGTATCGAGGGGAACACTGAAGCTTTCTTT
CDR3: CASSIEGNTEAFF

D: TRBD2
size: NA
V: TRBV5-4
J: TRBJ2-7
DNA: TGTGCCAGCAGCCCCTCGACTAGCGGATACGAGCAGTACTTC
CDR3: CASSPSTSGYEQYF

D: TRBD2
size: NA
V: TRBV4-2
J: TRBJ2-5
DNA: TGTGCCAGCAGCCAAGGGACTAGCGGGAGGGCTGTAGAGACCCAGTACTTC
CDR3: CASSQGTSGRAVETQYF

D: TRBD1
size: NA
V: TRBV9
J: TRBJ2-5
DNA: TGTGCCAGCAGCGTTAGGGGGACAGGGGAAGAGACCCAGTACTTC
CDR3: CASSVRGTGEETQYF

D: NA
size: few
V: TRBV28
J: TRBJ2-3
DNA: TGTGCCAGCAGCTCCAACAGAGGCGATACGCAGTATTTT
CDR3: CASSSNRGDTQYF

D: NA
size: NA
V: TRBV7-9
J: TRBJ1-2
DNA: TGTGCCAGCAGCCCACAGGGAATCGATGGCTACACCTTC
CDR3: CASSPQGIDGYTF